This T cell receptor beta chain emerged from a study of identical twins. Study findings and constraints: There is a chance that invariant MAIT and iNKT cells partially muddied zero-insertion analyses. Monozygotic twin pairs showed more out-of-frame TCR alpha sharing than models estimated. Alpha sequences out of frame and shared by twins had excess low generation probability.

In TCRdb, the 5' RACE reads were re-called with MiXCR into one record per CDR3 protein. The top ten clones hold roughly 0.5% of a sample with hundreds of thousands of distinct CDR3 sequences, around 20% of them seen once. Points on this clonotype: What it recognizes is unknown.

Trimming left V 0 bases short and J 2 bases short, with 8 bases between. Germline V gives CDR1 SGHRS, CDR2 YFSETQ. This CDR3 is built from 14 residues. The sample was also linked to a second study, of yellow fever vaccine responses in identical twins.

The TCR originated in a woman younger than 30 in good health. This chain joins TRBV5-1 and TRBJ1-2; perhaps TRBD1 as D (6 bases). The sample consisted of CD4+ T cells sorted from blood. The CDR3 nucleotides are TGCGCCAGCAGCTTGGAGGACAGCAACTATGGCTACACCTTC. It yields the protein CASSLEDSNYGYTF.